This TCR beta chain was retrieved from a study of identical twins. The CDR3 is 13 residues long. The ends lost 7 bases at V and 4 bases at J; junction bases unmatched: 5. Germline V gene lookup returns CDR1 MNHEY and CDR2 SMNVEV (reference sequence). TCRdb used MiXCR to reprocess the 5' RACE reads, holding one entry per CDR3 protein. This table holds hundreds of thousands of distinct CDR3 sequences, 5.5% to 6.5% found once. In its sample, this clonotype was seen a few times. This rearrangement joins TRBV27 to TRBJ2-7, with 9 bases lining up with TRBD1. The clonotype was recovered from a man aged 18-30 years in good health. The sequenced sample consisted of naive T cells sorted from blood. Here the CDR3 DNA reads TGTGCCAGCAAAGACAGGGGGTATTACGAGCAGTACTTC. It encodes CASKDRGYYEQYF.